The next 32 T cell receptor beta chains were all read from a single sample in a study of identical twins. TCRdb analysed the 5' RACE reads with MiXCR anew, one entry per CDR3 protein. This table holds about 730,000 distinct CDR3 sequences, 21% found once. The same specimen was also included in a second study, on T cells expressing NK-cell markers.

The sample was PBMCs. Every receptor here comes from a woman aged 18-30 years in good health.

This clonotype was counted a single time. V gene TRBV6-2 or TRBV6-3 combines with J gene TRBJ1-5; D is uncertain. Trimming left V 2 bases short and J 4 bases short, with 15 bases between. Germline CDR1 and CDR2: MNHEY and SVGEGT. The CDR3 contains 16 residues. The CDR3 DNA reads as TGTGCCAGCAGTTACGCCTCGGGTGGATTAAATCAGCCCCAGCATTTT. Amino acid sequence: CASSYASGGLNQPQHF.

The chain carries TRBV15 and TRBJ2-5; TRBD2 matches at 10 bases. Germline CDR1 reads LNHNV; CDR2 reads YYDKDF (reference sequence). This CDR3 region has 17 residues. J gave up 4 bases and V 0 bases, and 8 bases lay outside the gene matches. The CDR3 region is CATSRDPPSGRGETQYF. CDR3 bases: TGTGCCACCAGCAGAGATCCACCTAGCGGGAGAGGAGAGACCCAGTACTTC.

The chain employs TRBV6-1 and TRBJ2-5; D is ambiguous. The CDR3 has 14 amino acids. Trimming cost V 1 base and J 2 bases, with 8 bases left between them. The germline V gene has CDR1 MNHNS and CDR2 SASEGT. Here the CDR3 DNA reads TGTGCCAGCAGTGAAGTGCCAAGTCAAGAGACCCAGTACTTC. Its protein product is CASSEVPSQETQYF.

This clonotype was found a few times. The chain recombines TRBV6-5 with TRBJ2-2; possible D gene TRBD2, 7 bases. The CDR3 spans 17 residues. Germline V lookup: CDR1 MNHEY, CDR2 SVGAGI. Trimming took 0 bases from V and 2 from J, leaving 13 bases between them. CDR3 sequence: CASSYSRSGGNTGELFF. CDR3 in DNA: TGTGCCAGCAGTTACTCGAGGTCGGGGGGCAACACCGGGGAGCTGTTTTTT.

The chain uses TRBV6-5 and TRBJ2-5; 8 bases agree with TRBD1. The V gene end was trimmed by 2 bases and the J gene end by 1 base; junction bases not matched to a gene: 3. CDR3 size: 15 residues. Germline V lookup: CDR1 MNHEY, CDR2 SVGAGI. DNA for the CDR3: TGTGCCAGCAGTTACGCCGGACAGGGCCAAGAGACCCAGTACTTC. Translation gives CASSYAGQGQETQYF.

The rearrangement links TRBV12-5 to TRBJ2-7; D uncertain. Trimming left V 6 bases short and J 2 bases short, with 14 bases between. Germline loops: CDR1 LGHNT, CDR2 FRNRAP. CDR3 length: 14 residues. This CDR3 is CASGPNSGPYEQYF. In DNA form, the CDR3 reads TGTGCTAGTGGGCCTAACTCCGGTCCCTACGAGCAGTACTTC.

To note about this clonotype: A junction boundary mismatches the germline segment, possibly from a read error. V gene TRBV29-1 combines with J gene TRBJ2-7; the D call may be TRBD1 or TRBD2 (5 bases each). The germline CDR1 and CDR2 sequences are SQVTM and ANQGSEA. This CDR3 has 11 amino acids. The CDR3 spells CSVEDLLGTNF. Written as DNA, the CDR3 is TGCAGCGTTGAAGATCTTCTAGGGACCAACTTC.

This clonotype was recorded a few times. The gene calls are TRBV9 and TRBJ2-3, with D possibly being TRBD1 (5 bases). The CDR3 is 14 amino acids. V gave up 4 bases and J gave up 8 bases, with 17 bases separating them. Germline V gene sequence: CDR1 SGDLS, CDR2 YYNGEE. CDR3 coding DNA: TGTGCCAGCAGCACCCAAGGGGAACTGGGTACGCAGTATTTT. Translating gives CASSTQGELGTQYF.

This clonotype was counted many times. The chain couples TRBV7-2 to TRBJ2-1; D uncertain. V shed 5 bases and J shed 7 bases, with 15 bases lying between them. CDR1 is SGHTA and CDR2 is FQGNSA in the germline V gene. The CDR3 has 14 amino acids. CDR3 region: CASSPPPLWNEQFF. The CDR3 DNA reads TGTGCCAGCAGCCCCCCCCCCCTGTGGAATGAGCAGTTCTTC. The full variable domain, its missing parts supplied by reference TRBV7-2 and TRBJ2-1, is GAGVSQSPSNKVTEKGKDVELRCDPISGHTALYWYRQSLGQGLEFLIYFQGNSAPDKSGLPSDRFSAERTGGSVSTLTIQRTQQEDSAVYLCASSPPPLWNEQFFGPGTRLTVL.

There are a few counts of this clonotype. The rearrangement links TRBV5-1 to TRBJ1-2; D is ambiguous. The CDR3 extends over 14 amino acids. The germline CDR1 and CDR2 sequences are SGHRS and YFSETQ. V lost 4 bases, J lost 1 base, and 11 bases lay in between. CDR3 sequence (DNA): TGCGCCAGCAGCCCGGGCAGTCTTAACTATGGCTACACCTTC. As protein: CASSPGSLNYGYTF. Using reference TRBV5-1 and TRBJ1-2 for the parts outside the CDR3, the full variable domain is KAGVTQTPRYLIKTRGQQVTLSCSPISGHRSVSWYQQTPGQGLQFLFEYFSETQRNKGNFPGRFSGRQFSNSRSEMNVSTLELGDSALYLCASSPGSLNYGYTFGSGTRLTVV.

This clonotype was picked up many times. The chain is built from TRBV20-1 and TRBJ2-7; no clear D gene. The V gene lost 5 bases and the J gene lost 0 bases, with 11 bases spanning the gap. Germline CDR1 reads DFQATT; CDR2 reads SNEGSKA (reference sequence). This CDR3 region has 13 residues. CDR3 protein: CSAPSRSSYEQYF. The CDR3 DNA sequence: TGCAGTGCTCCTTCCAGGAGCTCCTACGAGCAGTACTTC.

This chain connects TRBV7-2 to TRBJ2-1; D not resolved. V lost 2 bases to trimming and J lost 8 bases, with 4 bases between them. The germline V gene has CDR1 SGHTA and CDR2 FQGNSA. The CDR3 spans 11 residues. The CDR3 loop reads CASSLPYEQFF. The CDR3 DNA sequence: TGTGCCAGCAGCTTACCGTATGAGCAGTTCTTC. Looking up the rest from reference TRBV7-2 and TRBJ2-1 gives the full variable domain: GAGVSQSPSNKVTEKGKDVELRCDPISGHTALYWYRQSLGQGLEFLIYFQGNSAPDKSGLPSDRFSAERTGGSVSTLTIQRTQQEDSAVYLCASSLPYEQFFGPGTRLTVL.

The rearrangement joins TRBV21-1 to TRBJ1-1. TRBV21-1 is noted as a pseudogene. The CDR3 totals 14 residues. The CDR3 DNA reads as TGTGCCAGCAGCTGGTTGCAGGTGAACACTGAAGCTTTCTTT. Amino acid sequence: CASSWLQVNTEAFF.

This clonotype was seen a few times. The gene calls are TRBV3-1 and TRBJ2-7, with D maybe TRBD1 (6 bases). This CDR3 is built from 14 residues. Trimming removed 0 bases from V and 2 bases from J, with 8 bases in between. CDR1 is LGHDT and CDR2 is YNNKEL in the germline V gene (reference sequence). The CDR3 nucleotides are TGTGCCAGCAGCCAAGACGCAGGGGCCTACGAGCAGTACTTC. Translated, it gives CASSQDAGAYEQYF.

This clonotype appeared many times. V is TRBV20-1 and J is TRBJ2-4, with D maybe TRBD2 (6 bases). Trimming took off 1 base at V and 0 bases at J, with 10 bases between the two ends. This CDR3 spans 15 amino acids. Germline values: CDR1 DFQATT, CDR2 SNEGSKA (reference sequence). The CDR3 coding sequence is TGCAGTGCTAGAGGGGAAGCGGGAGCCAAAAACATTCAGTACTTC. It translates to CSARGEAGAKNIQYF.

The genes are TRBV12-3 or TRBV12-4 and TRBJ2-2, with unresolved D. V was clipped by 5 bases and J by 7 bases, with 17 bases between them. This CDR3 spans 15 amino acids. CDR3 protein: CASSPADTGNGELFF. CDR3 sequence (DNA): TGTGCCAGCAGTCCCGCTGACACGGGTAACGGGGAGCTGTTTTTT.

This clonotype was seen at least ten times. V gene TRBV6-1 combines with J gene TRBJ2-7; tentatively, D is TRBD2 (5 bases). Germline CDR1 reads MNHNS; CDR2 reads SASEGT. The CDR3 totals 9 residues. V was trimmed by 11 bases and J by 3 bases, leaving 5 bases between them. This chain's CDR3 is CAGGYEQYF. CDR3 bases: TGTGCCGGAGGCTACGAGCAGTACTTC.

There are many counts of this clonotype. This CDR3 reads CASSQDGRDFNEQFF. DNA for the CDR3: TGCGCCAGCAGCCAAGATGGTAGGGACTTCAATGAGCAGTTCTTC. V is TRBV4-3 and J is TRBJ2-1; a possible D gene is TRBD2 (6 bases). The CDR3 sequence is 15 residues long. With 0 bases removed from V and 6 bases from J, the gap between germline ends came to 12 bases. Germline V CDR1 and CDR2: LGHNA, YSLEER.

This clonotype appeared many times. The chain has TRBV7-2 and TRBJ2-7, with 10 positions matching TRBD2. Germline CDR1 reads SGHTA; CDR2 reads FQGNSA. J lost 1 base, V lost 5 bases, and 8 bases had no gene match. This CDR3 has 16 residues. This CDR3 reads CASSPYGSGRSYEQYF. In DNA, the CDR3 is TGTGCCAGCAGCCCATATGGTAGCGGGAGGTCCTACGAGCAGTACTTC.

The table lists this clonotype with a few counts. CDR3 nucleotides: TGTGCCAGCAGTTTTAGTGATAATAATCAGCCCCAGCATTTT. As protein: CASSFSDNNQPQHF. The V call is TRBV12-3 or TRBV12-4, the J call TRBJ1-5; no reliable D call. Trimming stripped 3 bases from V and 4 bases from J, with 10 bases between. The CDR3 is 14 residues long.

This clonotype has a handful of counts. The DNA for the CDR3 is TGCAGTGCTAGAGTCCCAGGGGCGGGTGATTCACCCCTCCACTTT. It codes for CSARVPGAGDSPLHF. The chain links TRBV20-1 to TRBJ1-6, with D perhaps matching TRBD1 (6 bases). Germline V lookup: CDR1 DFQATT, CDR2 SNEGSKA (reference sequence). The CDR3 sequence is 15 residues long. Trimming removed 1 base from V and 8 bases from J, with 15 bases in between.

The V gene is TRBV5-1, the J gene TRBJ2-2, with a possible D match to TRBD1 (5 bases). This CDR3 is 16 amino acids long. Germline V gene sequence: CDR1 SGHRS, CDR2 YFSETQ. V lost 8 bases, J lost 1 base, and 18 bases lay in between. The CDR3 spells CASSREPTGNTGELFF. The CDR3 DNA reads TGCGCCAGTTCCAGGGAACCCACAGGGAACACCGGGGAGCTGTTTTTT.

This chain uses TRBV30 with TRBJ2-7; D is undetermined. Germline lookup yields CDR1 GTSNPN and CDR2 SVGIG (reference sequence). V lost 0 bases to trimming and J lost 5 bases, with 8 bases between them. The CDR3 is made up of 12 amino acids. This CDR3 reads CAWSVDRDEQYF. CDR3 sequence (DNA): TGTGCCTGGAGTGTAGACCGGGACGAGCAGTACTTC.

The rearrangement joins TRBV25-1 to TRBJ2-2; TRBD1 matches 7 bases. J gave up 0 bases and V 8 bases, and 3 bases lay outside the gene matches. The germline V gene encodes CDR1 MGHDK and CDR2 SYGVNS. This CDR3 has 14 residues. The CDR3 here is CASRQGPNTGELFF. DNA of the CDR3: TGTGCCAGCCGACAGGGACCGAACACCGGGGAGCTGTTTTTT.

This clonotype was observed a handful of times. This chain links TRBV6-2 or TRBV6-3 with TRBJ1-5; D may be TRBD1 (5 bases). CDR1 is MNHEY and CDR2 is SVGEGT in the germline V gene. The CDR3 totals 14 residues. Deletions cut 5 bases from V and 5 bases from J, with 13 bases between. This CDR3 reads CASSGAGADQPQHF. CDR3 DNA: TGTGCCAGCAGTGGCGCTGGGGCCGATCAGCCCCAGCATTTT.

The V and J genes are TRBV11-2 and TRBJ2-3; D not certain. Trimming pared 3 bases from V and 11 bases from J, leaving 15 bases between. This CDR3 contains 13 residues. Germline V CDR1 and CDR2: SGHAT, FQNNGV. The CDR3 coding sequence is TGTGCCAGCAGCTTGTCAGCCTACTCCAAGCAGTATTTT. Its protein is CASSLSAYSKQYF.

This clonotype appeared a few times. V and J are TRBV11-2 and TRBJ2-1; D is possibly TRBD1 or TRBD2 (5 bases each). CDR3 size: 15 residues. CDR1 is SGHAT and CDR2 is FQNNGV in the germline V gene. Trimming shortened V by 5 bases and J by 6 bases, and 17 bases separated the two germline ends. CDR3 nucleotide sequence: TGTGCCAGCAGCCCAATCGGAGTTGGGGGCAATGAGCAGTTCTTC. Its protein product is CASSPIGVGGNEQFF.

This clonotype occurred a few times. The chain's CDR3 is CASSLDTGRGQPQHF. CDR3 nucleotide sequence: TGTGCCAGCAGCCTTGATACAGGGAGAGGACAGCCCCAGCATTTT. The chain couples TRBV6-1 to TRBJ1-5, with a tentative D call TRBD1 (6 bases). V lost 6 bases and J lost 7, with 19 bases in between. CDR1 MNHNS and CDR2 SASEGT come from the germline V gene. The CDR3 runs 15 residues.

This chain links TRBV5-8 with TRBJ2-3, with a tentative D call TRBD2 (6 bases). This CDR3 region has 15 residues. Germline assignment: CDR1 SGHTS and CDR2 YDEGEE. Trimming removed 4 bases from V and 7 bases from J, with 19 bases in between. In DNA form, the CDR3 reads TGTGCCAGCAGCCCCCGGGACGCAGGGAGGAATACGCAGTATTTT. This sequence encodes CASSPRDAGRNTQYF.

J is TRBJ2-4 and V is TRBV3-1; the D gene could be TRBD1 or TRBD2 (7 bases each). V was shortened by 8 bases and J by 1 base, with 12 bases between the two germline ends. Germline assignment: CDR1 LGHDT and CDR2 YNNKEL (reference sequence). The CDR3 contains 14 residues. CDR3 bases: TGTGCCAGCGCAGGGGGGGCTGCCAAAAACATTCAGTACTTC. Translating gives CASAGGAAKNIQYF.

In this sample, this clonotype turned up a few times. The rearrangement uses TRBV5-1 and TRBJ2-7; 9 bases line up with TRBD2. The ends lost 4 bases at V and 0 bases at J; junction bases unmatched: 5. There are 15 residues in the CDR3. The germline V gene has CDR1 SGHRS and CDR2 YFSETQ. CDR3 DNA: TGCGCCAGCAGCACCCTAGCGGGGAGCTCCTACGAGCAGTACTTC. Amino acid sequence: CASSTLAGSSYEQYF. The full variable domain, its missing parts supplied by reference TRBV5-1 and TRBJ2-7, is KAGVTQTPRYLIKTRGQQVTLSCSPISGHRSVSWYQQTPGQGLQFLFEYFSETQRNKGNFPGRFSGRQFSNSRSEMNVSTLELGDSALYLCASSTLAGSSYEQYFGPGTRLTVT.

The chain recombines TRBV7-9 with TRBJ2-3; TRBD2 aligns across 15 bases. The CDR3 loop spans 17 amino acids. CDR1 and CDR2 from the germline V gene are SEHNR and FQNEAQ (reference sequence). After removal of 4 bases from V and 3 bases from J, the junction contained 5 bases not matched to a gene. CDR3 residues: CASSSAGLAGGTDTQYF. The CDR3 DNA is TGTGCCAGCAGCTCAGCAGGACTAGCGGGAGGGACAGATACGCAGTATTTT.